These 13 T cell receptor beta chains originate from one sample sequenced in a study of blood T cells in healthy people across ages. A second 7 to 11 cycle PCR used barcoded and J-beta primers. MiXCR, run by TCRdb on the 5' RACE reads, gives a single entry per CDR3 protein. Among over 1.5 million distinct CDR3 sequences listed, about 50% were seen once. The source material was blood. The receptors shown here come from a woman aged 40 to 49 in good health.

This chain links TRBV27 with TRBJ2-7, with D tentatively TRBD1 (5 bases). The germline CDR1 and CDR2 sequences are MNHEY and SMNVEV (reference sequence). This CDR3 has 16 residues. Trimming left V 6 bases short and J 3 bases short, with 21 bases between. The CDR3 loop is CASSPGLYRTDYEQYF. CDR3 coding DNA: TGTGCCAGCAGCCCAGGGTTATACCGCACAGACTACGAGCAGTACTTC.

Of note for this clonotype: Mismatch with germline at one junction end may stem from a read error. The chain joins TRBV12-3 or TRBV12-4 to TRBJ2-7, with 10 bases matching TRBD1. CDR3 size: 15 residues. The CDR3 protein is CDSRSGTGVAYEQYF. For the CDR3, the DNA is TGTGACAGCAGATCCGGGACAGGGGTCGCCTACGAGCAGTACTTC.

V is TRBV7-2 and J is TRBJ1-1; 9 nucleotides match TRBD1. Per germline, CDR1 SGHTA and CDR2 FQGNSA. The ends lost 0 bases at V and 9 bases at J; junction bases unmatched: 8. The CDR3 totals 15 residues. In DNA, the CDR3 is TGTGCCAGCAGCTTAGCCCTTCCGGGACAGGGTAAAGCTTTCTTT. It specifies CASSLALPGQGKAFF.

The gene calls are TRBV20-1 and TRBJ2-7; D might be TRBD1 or TRBD2, each matching 5 bases. CDR3 length: 14 residues. V was clipped by 6 bases and J by 2 bases, with 17 bases between them. Germline V gene sequence: CDR1 DFQATT, CDR2 SNEGSKA (reference sequence). The CDR3 here is CSASPSEGPYEQYF. The CDR3 DNA reads as TGCAGTGCGTCACCCAGCGAGGGACCCTACGAGCAGTACTTC.

The chain recombines TRBV20-1 with TRBJ1-2; 8 nucleotides line up with TRBD1. The CDR3 is made up of 15 amino acids. Germline CDR1 DFQATT, CDR2 SNEGSKA (reference sequence). J gave up 5 bases and V 0 bases, and 8 bases lay outside the gene matches. The CDR3: CSARDRQGAPYGYTF. CDR3 sequence (DNA): TGCAGTGCTAGAGATCGGCAGGGGGCGCCGTATGGCTACACCTTC.

This clonotype was seen a handful of times. The genes are TRBV6-6 and TRBJ2-7; perhaps TRBD1 as D (6 bases). The CDR3 runs to 15 residues. In germline, CDR1 is MNHNY, CDR2 SVGAGI (reference sequence). The germline V and J ends were trimmed by 6 bases and 2 bases, with 17 bases remaining between them. CDR3 coding DNA: TGTGCCAGCAGACAGGGACAAGGGGAAGCCTACGAGCAGTACTTC. Its protein is CASRQGQGEAYEQYF.

This chain joins TRBV7-2 and TRBJ1-2; unclear D gene. V was pared by 5 bases and J by 3 bases, with 13 bases between. In germline, CDR1 is SGHTA, CDR2 FQGNSA. The CDR3 totals 14 residues. CDR3: CASSQSRGDYGYTF. As DNA, the CDR3 is TGTGCCAGCAGCCAATCAAGAGGTGACTATGGCTACACCTTC. Together with reference TRBV7-2 and TRBJ1-2, the CDR3 gives the full variable domain: GAGVSQSPSNKVTEKGKDVELRCDPISGHTALYWYRQSLGQGLEFLIYFQGNSAPDKSGLPSDRFSAERTGGSVSTLTIQRTQQEDSAVYLCASSQSRGDYGYTFGSGTRLTVV.

The chain carries TRBV29-1 and TRBJ1-2; D is unclear. Per the germline V gene, CDR1 is SQVTM and CDR2 is ANQGSEA. This CDR3 is built from 13 residues. CDR3 sequence (DNA): TGCAGTCCCGAGGGAGGAATTTGCTATGGCTACACCTTC. The encoded protein is CSPEGGICYGYTF.

This clonotype was seen a handful of times. The chain has TRBV24-1 and TRBJ2-5; perhaps TRBD1 as D (5 bases). CDR3 length equals 17 residues. Per germline, CDR1 KGHDR and CDR2 SFDVKD. Trimming removed 1 base from V and 1 base from J, with 15 bases in between. This chain's CDR3 is CATSDFTSHRSQETQYF. DNA for the CDR3: TGTGCCACCAGTGATTTCACTTCGCACAGGTCCCAAGAGACCCAGTACTTC.

This clonotype appeared a few times. J is TRBJ1-2 and V is TRBV7-2; 8 bases are a match to TRBD1. V dropped 1 base and J dropped 1; count of bases not matched to a gene: 8. Germline V gene sequence: CDR1 SGHTA, CDR2 FQGNSA. This CDR3 is built from 17 residues. The CDR3 loop is CASSLGTGHIINYGYTF. Written as DNA, the CDR3 is TGTGCCAGCAGCTTAGGGACAGGGCATATAATTAACTATGGCTACACCTTC.

This clonotype was picked up a small number of times. This rearrangement joins TRBV6-6 to TRBJ1-1; D is unresolved. Per the germline V gene, CDR1 is MNHNY and CDR2 is SVGAGI (reference sequence). V lost 0 bases, J lost 8 bases, and 10 bases lay in between. The CDR3 has 13 residues. This CDR3 is CASSYSMLGEAFF. The CDR3 bases are TGTGCCAGCAGTTACTCGATGTTGGGAGAAGCTTTCTTT.

The gene calls are TRBV6-5 and TRBJ2-2; D tentatively reads TRBD1 or TRBD2 (5 bases each). Trimming stripped 2 bases from V and 3 bases from J, with 7 bases between. Per germline, CDR1 MNHEY and CDR2 SVGAGI. The length of the CDR3 is 14 residues. The CDR3: CASSYGGDTGELFF. In nucleotides, the CDR3 is TGTGCCAGCAGTTACGGGGGTGACACCGGGGAGCTGTTTTTT.

The chain uses TRBV6-4 and TRBJ2-5; 10 bases match TRBD2. The V gene end was trimmed by 4 bases and the J gene end by 1 base; junction bases not matched to a gene: 3. Germline CDR1 reads MRHNA; CDR2 reads SNTAGT. The CDR3 has 15 amino acids. The CDR3 reads CASSVSGGIQETQYF. The CDR3 DNA is TGTGCCAGCAGTGTTAGCGGGGGGATCCAAGAGACCCAGTACTTC.